This T cell receptor beta chain was recorded in a study of regulatory T cells in long-lasting Graves disease. Building the TCR beta libraries relied on iRepertoire HTBI primers, and CDR3 regions underwent Arm-PCR. TCRdb re-derived calls from the multiplex PCR reads in MiXCR, one entry per CDR3 protein. The profile shows over 450,000 distinct CDR3 sequences, 9.5% to 15% of them singletons. This clonotype was seen many times. This CDR3 has 15 amino acids. Germline V gene lookup returns CDR1 SGHKS and CDR2 YYEKEE (reference sequence). Trimming removed 4 bases at V and 1 base at J, with 13 bases between. Time point denoted: newly diagnosed GD, antithyroid drugs for less than 3 months. Isolated PBMC RNA provided the starting material for the TCR library. The same data also went into a second study, on T cells in Graves' hyperthyroidism and ophthalmopathy. That report notes: Each patient was aged 18 to 65 and had newly diagnosed hyperthyroidism of under 2 months' duration.

This sequence joins TRBV5-5 and TRBJ2-3; weak D call: TRBD1 (7 bases). The starting material was peripheral blood mononuclear cells (PBMCs), obtained at new diagnosis, from a patient treated with antithyroid drugs. This receptor was identified in a woman in her twenties or thirties with Graves disease. The CDR3 coding sequence is TGTGCCAGCAGCGGCGGGACAGCGCGCACAGATACGCAGTATTTT. Its protein is CASSGGTARTDTQYF.